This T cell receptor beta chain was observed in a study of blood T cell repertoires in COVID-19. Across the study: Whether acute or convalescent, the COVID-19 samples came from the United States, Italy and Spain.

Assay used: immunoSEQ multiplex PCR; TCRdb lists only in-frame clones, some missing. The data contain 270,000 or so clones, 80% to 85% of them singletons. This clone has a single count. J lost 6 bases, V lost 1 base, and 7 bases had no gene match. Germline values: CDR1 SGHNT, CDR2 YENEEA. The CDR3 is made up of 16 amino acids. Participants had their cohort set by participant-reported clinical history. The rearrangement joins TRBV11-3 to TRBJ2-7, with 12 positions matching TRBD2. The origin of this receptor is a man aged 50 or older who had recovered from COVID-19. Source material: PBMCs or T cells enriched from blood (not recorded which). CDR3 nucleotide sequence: TGTGCCAGCAGCTTAGGGACTAGCGGGACCCTTAGCGAGCAGTACTTC. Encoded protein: CASSLGTSGTLSEQYF.